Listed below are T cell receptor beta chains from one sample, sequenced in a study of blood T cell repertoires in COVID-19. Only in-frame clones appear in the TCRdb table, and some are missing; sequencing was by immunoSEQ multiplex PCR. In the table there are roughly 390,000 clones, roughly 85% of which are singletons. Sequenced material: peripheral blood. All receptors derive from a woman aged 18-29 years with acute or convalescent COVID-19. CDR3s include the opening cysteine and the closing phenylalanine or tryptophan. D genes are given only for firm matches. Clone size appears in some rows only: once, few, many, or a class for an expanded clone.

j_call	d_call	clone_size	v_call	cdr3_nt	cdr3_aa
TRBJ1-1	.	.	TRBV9	TGTGCCAGCAGCGTAGACCCCGGACACGCTGAAGCTTTCTTT	CASSVDPGHAEAFF
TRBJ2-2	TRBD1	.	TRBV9	TGTGCCAGCAGCCCCCGGGGACAGGGAGGTCGAACCGGGGAGCTGTTTTTT	CASSPRGQGGRTGELFF
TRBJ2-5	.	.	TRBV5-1	TGCGCCAGCAGCCTAGGGGTACAAGAGACCCAGTACTTC	CASSLGVQETQYF
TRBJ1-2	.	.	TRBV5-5	TGTGCCAGCAGTCACACAGATTATGGCTACACCTTC	CASSHTDYGYTF
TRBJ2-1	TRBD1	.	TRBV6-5	TGTGCCAGCAGACAAGGACAGGGCCCTTACAATGAGCAGTTCTTC	CASRQGQGPYNEQFF
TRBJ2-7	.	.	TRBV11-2	TGTGCCAGCAGCCTCCTGGGCGGGACCACCCTTTACGAGCAGTACTTC	CASSLLGGTTLYEQYF
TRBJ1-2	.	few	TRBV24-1	TGTGCCACCAGTGATGGCCGCAGAGCGGAAATCTATGGCTACACCTTC	CATSDGRRAEIYGYTF
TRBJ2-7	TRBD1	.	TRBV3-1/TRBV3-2	TGTGCCAGCAGCCCCGGGAGGACAGGGGGAATGGACGAGCAGTACTTC	CASSPGRTGGMDEQYF
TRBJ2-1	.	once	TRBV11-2	TGTGCCAGCAGTCTCGACAATGAGCAGTTCTTC	CASSLDNEQFF
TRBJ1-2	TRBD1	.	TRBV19	TGTGCCAGTAGTATTCAGACAGGGTCGGACTATGGCTACACCTTC	CASSIQTGSDYGYTF
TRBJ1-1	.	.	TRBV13	TGTGCCAGCAGCCCCCCAGGTTACACTGAAGCTTTCTTT	CASSPPGYTEAFF
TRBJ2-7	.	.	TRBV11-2	TGTGCCAGCAGCTTAGAGGGGTTAGCGGCTCTAGGTGGGAACTACGAGCAGTACTTC	CASSLEGLAALGGNYEQYF
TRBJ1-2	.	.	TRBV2	TGTGCCAGCAGTGACAGTGTCTATGGCTACACCTTC	CASSDSVYGYTF
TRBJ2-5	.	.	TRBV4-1	TGCGCCAGCAGCCAAATCGGTGGGACCCAGTACTTC	CASSQIGGTQYF
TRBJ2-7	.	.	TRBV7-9	TGTGCCAGCAGCCGGGAGCGATCTCTCTCCTACGAGCAGTACTTC	CASSRERSLSYEQYF